This T cell receptor beta chain was sequenced during a study of T-cell memory formation after mild COVID-19. Looking at the study overall: Largely, the TCR clusters proved donor specific.

The study's findings and limits: Pre-infection memory held some responding clones, suggesting pre-existing cross-reactive T cells responded. Mainly in CM and EM were contracting CD4+ clones; CD8+ were in EMRA.

TCRdb redid the calling of the 5' RACE reads with MiXCR, one entry per CDR3 protein. Here the sample spans tens of thousands of distinct CDR3 sequences, 7.3% being singletons. This clonotype occurred once. The antigen is undetermined. Germline lookup yields CDR1 MNHNY and CDR2 SVGAGI (reference sequence). The CDR3 loop spans 14 amino acids. The V and J ends lost 6 bases and 2 bases respectively, with 11 bases between them. The sample was PBMCs or a T cell subset sorted from them (not recorded which). The TCR originated in a man aged 18 to 30 who had mild COVID-19 (a few samples of this study predate the infection). Cell type and time point are not known. The chain links TRBV6-6 to TRBJ1-5; unclear D gene. The CDR3 region is CASSEGMRNQPQHF. The CDR3 nucleotides read TGTGCCAGCAGCGAAGGGATGCGCAATCAGCCCCAGCATTTT.